The T cell receptor (beta chain) described here comes from a study of T cell changes during pregnancy in multiple sclerosis. This clone is a singleton in its sample. Repertoires were generated with immunoSEQ multiplex PCR, while TCRdb's copy carries only in-frame clones and drops some. In the table there are 75,000 to 95,000 clones, 85% to 95% of which are singletons. The TCR originated in a female donor with multiple sclerosis, enrolled in a pregnancy study. Sequenced material: peripheral blood, taken in the second trimester of pregnancy.

The CDR3 protein is CASSGFTGATNEKLFF. The CDR3 bases are TGTGCCAGCAGTGGGTTCACAGGGGCTACTAATGAAAAACTGTTTTTT. The chain joins TRBV25-1 to TRBJ1-4; 7 nucleotides align to TRBD1. This CDR3 comprises 16 residues. V trimming: 4 bases; J trimming: 2 bases; junction bases outside the gene matches: 7. The germline V gene encodes CDR1 MGHDK and CDR2 SYGVNS. Variable domain in full (rest from reference TRBV25-1 and TRBJ1-4): EADIYQTPRYLVIGTGKKITLECSQTMGHDKMYWYQQDPGMELHLIHYSYGVNSTEKGDLSSESTVSRIRTEHFPLTLESARPSHTSQYLCASSGFTGATNEKLFFGSGTQLSVL.